These 21 T cell receptor beta chains were sequenced from one sample in a study of blood T cell repertoires in COVID-19. Profiling relied on immunoSEQ multiplex PCR, and the TCRdb table lists in-frame clones only, not all of them. In the table there are about 360,000 clones, approximately 86% of which are singletons. The sequenced sample consisted of peripheral blood. The receptors derive from a human donor in a cohort sampled during active COVID-19.

This clone was observed a handful of times. The chain has TRBV3-1 (or the pseudogene TRBV3-2) and TRBJ1-3, with a possible D match to TRBD1 (5 bases). The CDR3 covers 15 residues. Trimming removed 0 bases at V and 8 bases at J, with 14 bases between. Germline V gives CDR1 LGHDT, CDR2 YNNKEL (reference sequence). Here the CDR3 DNA reads TGTGCCAGCAGCCAAGATCCCAAATCCAGGGACACCATATATTTT. It yields the protein CASSQDPKSRDTIYF.

The rearrangement links TRBV12-2 to TRBJ1-6; the DNA was not used to check the table's D call, TRBD1. TRBV12-2 is labeled a pseudogene. This CDR3 is built from 16 residues. CDR3 in DNA: TGTGCAAGTCGCGTAGGACAGGCCTTTAATAATTCACCCCTCCACTTT. Encoded protein: CASRVGQAFNNSPLHF.

The rearrangement uses TRBV5-4 and TRBJ2-1; the match to TRBD2 covers 12 bases. In germline, CDR1 is SGHNT, CDR2 YYREEE (reference sequence). The CDR3 extends over 15 amino acids. V shed 4 bases and J 7 bases; nucleotides not matched to a gene: 6. The CDR3 region has the DNA TGTGCCAGCAGCCCTGCTAGCGGGGGGGAGAATGAGCAGTTCTTC. Translated, it gives CASSPASGGENEQFF.

This sequence joins TRBV2 and TRBJ2-2; maybe TRBD1 (5 bases). Looked up from germline, CDR1 is SNHLY and CDR2 is FYNNEI. Trimming cost V 1 base and J 4 bases, with 10 bases left between them. This CDR3 spans 15 amino acids. CDR3 coding DNA: TGTGCCAGCAGTGAAGTTGTTAGGGGCACCGGGGAGCTGTTTTTT. This gives the protein CASSEVVRGTGELFF.

The chain combines TRBV7-9 with TRBJ2-3; 11 nucleotides line up with TRBD2. CDR3 length equals 16 residues. The junction had 2 bases not matched to a gene; V was cut back by 3 bases and J by 0 bases. In germline, CDR1 is SEHNR, CDR2 FQNEAQ (reference sequence). The CDR3 coding sequence is TGTGCCAGCAGCTTGACTAGCGGGGATAGCACAGATACGCAGTATTTT. It is translated as CASSLTSGDSTDTQYF.

Here the CDR3 reads CASLGLETQYF. In DNA, the CDR3 is TGTGCCAGTCTAGGTTTAGAGACCCAGTACTTC. V gene TRBV11-2 combines with J gene TRBJ2-5; D remains ambiguous. This CDR3 has 11 residues. Germline lookup yields CDR1 SGHAT and CDR2 FQNNGV. Trimming left V 9 bases short and J 4 bases short, with 9 bases between.

The chain joins TRBV6-5 to TRBJ1-2, with D unresolved. V lost 10 bases to trimming and J lost 5 bases, with 14 bases between them. Per the germline V gene, CDR1 is MNHEY and CDR2 is SVGAGI. This CDR3 is built from 12 residues. In nucleotides, the CDR3 is TGTGCCACCAAAGAGGGAGGGTATGGCTACACCTTC. Translated, it gives CATKEGGYGYTF.

The genes are TRBV5-5 and TRBJ1-1, with a tentative D call TRBD1 (5 bases). Deletions cut 4 bases from V and 3 bases from J, with 10 bases between. Germline lookup yields CDR1 SGHKS and CDR2 YYEKEE (reference sequence). This CDR3 contains 13 residues. For the CDR3, the DNA is TGTGCCAGCAGCACCGTAGGGGACACTGAAGCTTTCTTT. Translating gives CASSTVGDTEAFF. The variable domain in full, with the rest retrieved from reference TRBV5-5 and TRBJ1-1, is DAGVTQSPTHLIKTRGQQVTLRCSPISGHKSVSWYQQVLGQGPQFIFQYYEKEERGRGNFPDRFSARQFPNYSSELNVNALLLGDSALYLCASSTVGDTEAFFGQGTRLTVV.

The CDR3 DNA follows: TGTGCCAGCTCGCTCAGGGGGCCCTACGAGCAGTACTTC. Encoded protein: CASSLRGPYEQYF. The chain has TRBV18 and TRBJ2-7; 8 positions agree with TRBD1. The CDR3 is made up of 13 amino acids. Trimming removed 6 bases from V and 2 bases from J; junction bases left unmatched: 3. CDR1 is KGHSH and CDR2 is LQKENI in the germline V gene.

A few counts support this clone. The chain uses TRBV2 and TRBJ2-3; TRBD1 aligns across 9 bases. J gave up 5 bases and V 3 bases, and 6 bases lay outside the gene matches. CDR1 SNHLY and CDR2 FYNNEI come from the germline V gene. The CDR3 spans 15 residues. DNA of the CDR3: TGTGCCAGCAGTGACCTAGGACAGGGGTTAGATACGCAGTATTTT. Its translation is CASSDLGQGLDTQYF.

The CDR3 nucleotides read TGTGCCAGCAGCAAAGCGCTCCGGGGGGCACACCTCAAGCAGTACTTC. Amino acid sequence: CASSKALRGAHLKQYF. The genes are TRBV21-1 and TRBJ2-7; the D call in the table, TRBD2, was not verified against the DNA. TRBV21-1 is designated a pseudogene. The CDR3 loop spans 16 amino acids.

The rearrangement links TRBV2 to TRBJ2-7; D not resolved. Germline V CDR1 and CDR2: SNHLY, FYNNEI. The CDR3 length is 13 residues. Trimming left V 7 bases short and J 7 bases short, with 17 bases between. For the CDR3, the DNA is TGTGCCAGCAAACCTGATACAAGAGCGGAGCAGTACTTC. Protein: CASKPDTRAEQYF.

This rearrangement joins TRBV6-6 to TRBJ1-2; TRBD1 agrees at 7 bases. Trimming removed 6 bases from V and 4 bases from J; junction bases left unmatched: 8. Germline V gives CDR1 MNHNY, CDR2 SVGAGI (reference sequence). The length of the CDR3 is 14 residues. The CDR3 loop is CASSQGQRSYGYTF. The CDR3 nucleotides read TGTGCCAGCAGCCAGGGACAGAGGAGCTATGGCTACACCTTC.

DNA of the CDR3: TGTGCCAGTAGTACCGGGATAGTCGTTAGCAATCAGCCCCAGCATTTT. Translated, it gives CASSTGIVVSNQPQHF. The V and J genes are TRBV19 and TRBJ1-5; no definite D call. Germline V gene data show CDR1 as LNHDA and CDR2 as SQIVND (reference sequence). The CDR3 is 16 amino acids. V was trimmed by 4 bases and J by 0 bases, leaving 13 bases between them. Using reference TRBV19 and TRBJ1-5 for the parts outside the CDR3, the full variable domain is DGGITQSPKYLFRKEGQNVTLSCEQNLNHDAMYWYRQDPGQGLRLIYYSQIVNDFQKGDIAEGYSVSREKKESFPLTVTSAQKNPTAFYLCASSTGIVVSNQPQHFGDGTRLSIL.

This chain links TRBV19 with TRBJ2-4; D gene ambiguous. The V end lost 2 bases, the J end lost 1 base, and 15 bases lay between the germline ends. The germline V gene has CDR1 LNHDA and CDR2 SQIVND (reference sequence). CDR3 length: 17 residues. The CDR3 spells CASSISGSPLAKNIQYF. CDR3 coding DNA: TGTGCCAGTAGTATATCCGGGTCCCCTTTGGCCAAAAACATTCAGTACTTC.

V gene TRBV6-5 combines with J gene TRBJ1-3; TRBD1 might be the D (5 bases). CDR1 is MNHEY and CDR2 is SVGAGI in the germline V gene. V lost 10 bases, J lost 2 bases, and 15 bases lay in between. The CDR3 length is 14 residues. This chain's CDR3 is CATGPSGAGNTIYF. In DNA form, the CDR3 reads TGTGCCACAGGACCCTCGGGGGCTGGAAACACCATATATTTT.

The chain joins TRBV28 to TRBJ2-7, with 7 bases fitting TRBD2. This CDR3 is 11 amino acids long. Losses at the gene ends were 8 bases for V and 6 bases for J; bases not matched to a gene: 4. CDR1 is MDHEN and CDR2 is SYDVKM in the germline V gene. CDR3 sequence: CASGDYREQYF. DNA of the CDR3: TGTGCCAGCGGGGACTATCGCGAGCAGTACTTC.

The chain uses TRBV7-2 and TRBJ2-3; D unclear. CDR3 size: 16 residues. V lost 2 bases and J lost 4, with 16 bases in between. CDR1 is SGHTA and CDR2 is FQGNSA in the germline V gene. The CDR3 reads CASSLSTAQAADTQYF. DNA for the CDR3: TGTGCCAGCAGCTTATCCACGGCCCAGGCTGCAGATACGCAGTATTTT.

The chain employs TRBV6-5 and TRBJ2-1; D is possibly TRBD2 (5 bases). Trimming took off 6 bases at V and 6 bases at J, with 12 bases between the two ends. CDR1 is MNHEY, CDR2 SVGAGI, per germline. This CDR3 is built from 13 residues. The DNA of the CDR3 is TGTGCCAGCAGGGCCACTAGGGCCAATGAGCAGTTCTTC. Amino acid sequence: CASRATRANEQFF.

The CDR3 DNA sequence: TGTGCCTGGGGGACAGGCAATAATGAAAAACTGTTTTTT. Translating gives CAWGTGNNEKLFF. This chain connects TRBV30 to TRBJ1-4; 8 bases agree with TRBD1. Germline loops: CDR1 GTSNPN, CDR2 SVGIG (reference sequence). Losses at the gene ends were 5 bases for V and 4 bases for J; bases not matched to a gene: 3. The CDR3 loop spans 13 amino acids.

V and J are TRBV6-1 and TRBJ1-5; D uncertain. This CDR3 is 14 amino acids long. Germline values: CDR1 MNHNS, CDR2 SASEGT. V was pared by 3 bases and J by 9 bases, with 15 bases between. CDR3: CASSDTPGLGPQHF. The CDR3 nucleotides are TGTGCCAGCAGTGACACCCCAGGACTGGGGCCCCAGCATTTT.